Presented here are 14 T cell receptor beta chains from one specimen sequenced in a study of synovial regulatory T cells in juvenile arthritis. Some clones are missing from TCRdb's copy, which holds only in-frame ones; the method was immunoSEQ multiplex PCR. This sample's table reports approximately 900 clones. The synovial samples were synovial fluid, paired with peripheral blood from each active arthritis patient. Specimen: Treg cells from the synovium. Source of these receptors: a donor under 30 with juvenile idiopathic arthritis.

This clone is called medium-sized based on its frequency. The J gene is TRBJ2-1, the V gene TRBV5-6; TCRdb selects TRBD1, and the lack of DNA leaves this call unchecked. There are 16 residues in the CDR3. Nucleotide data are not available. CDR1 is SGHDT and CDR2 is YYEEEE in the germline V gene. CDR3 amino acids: CASSLARGSSYNEQFF.

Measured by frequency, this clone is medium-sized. CDR3 sequence reads: CASSGIDRGRNEQYF. The chain employs TRBV5-1 and TRBJ2-7; TCRdb designates TRBD1, a call that cannot be tested without DNA. From germline, CDR1 is SGHRS and CDR2 YFSETQ. The CDR3 sequence is 15 residues long. No coding sequence is recorded.

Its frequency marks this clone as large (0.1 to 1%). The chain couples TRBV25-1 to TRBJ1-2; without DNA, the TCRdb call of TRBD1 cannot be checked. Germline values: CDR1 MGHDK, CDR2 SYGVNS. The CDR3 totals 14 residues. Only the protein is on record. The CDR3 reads CASRGQGSNYGYTF.

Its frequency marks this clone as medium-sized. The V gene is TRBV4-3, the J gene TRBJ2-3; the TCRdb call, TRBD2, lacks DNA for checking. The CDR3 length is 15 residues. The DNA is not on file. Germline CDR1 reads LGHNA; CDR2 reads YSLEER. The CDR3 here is CASSQGLAGSDTQYF.

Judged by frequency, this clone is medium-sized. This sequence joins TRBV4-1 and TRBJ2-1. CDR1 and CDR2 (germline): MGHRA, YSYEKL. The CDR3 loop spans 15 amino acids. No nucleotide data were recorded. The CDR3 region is CASSQGSVRYNEQFF.

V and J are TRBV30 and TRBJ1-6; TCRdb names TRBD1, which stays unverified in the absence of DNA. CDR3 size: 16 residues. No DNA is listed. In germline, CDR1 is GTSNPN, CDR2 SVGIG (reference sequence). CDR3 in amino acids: CAWTGGSPYYNSPLHF. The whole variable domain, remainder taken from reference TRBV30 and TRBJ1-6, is SQTIHQWPATLVQPVGSPLSLECTVEGTSNPNLYWYRQAAGRGLQLLFYSVGIGQISSEVPQNLSASRPQDRQFILSSKKLLLSDSGFYLCAWTGGSPYYNSPLHFGNGTRLTVT.

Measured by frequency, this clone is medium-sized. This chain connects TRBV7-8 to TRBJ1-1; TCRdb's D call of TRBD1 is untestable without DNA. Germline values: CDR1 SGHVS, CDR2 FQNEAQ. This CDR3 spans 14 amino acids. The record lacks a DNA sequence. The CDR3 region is CASSTGTGYERAFF. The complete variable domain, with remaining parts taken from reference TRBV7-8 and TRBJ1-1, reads GAGVSQSPRYKVAKRGQDVALRCDPISGHVSLFWYQQALGQGPEFLTYFQNEAQLDKSGLPSDRFFAERPEGSVSTLKIQRTQQEDSAVYLCASSTGTGYERAFFGQGTRLTVV.

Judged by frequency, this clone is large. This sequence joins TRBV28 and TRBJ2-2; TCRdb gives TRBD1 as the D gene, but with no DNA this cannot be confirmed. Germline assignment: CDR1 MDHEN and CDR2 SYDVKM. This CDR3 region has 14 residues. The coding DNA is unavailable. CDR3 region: CASSLQGAAGELFF. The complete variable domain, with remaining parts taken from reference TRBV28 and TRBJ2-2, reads DVKVTQSSRYLVKRTGEKVFLECVQDMDHENMFWYRQDPGLGLRLIYFSYDVKMKEKGDIPEGYSVSREKKERFSLILESASTNQTSMYLCASSLQGAAGELFFGEGSRLTVL.

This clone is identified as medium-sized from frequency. CDR3 protein: CASSDPGVTDTQYF. The chain is built from TRBV5-1 and TRBJ2-3; no DNA is available, so the TRBD2 call from TCRdb remains unchecked. This CDR3 contains 14 residues. DNA was not recorded. CDR1 is SGHRS, CDR2 YFSETQ, per germline.

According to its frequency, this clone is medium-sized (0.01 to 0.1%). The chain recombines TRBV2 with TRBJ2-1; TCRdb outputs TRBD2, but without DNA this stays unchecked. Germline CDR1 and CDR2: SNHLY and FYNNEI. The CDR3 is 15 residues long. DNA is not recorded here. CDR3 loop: CASTVAGGSYNEQFF.

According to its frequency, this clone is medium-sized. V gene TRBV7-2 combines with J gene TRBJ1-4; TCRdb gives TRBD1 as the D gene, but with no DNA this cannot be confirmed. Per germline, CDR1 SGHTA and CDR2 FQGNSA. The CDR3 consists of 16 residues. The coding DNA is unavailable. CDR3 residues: CASSAHRGQGGEKLFF.

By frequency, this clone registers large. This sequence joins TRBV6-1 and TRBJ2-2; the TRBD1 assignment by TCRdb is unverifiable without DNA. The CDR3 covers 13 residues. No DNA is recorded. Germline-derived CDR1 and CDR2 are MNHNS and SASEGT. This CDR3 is CASRDRNTGELFF.

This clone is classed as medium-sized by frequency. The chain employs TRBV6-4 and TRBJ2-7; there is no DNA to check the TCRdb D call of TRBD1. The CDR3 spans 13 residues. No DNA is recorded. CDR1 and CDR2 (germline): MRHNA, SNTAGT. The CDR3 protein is CASSDPGGYEQYF.

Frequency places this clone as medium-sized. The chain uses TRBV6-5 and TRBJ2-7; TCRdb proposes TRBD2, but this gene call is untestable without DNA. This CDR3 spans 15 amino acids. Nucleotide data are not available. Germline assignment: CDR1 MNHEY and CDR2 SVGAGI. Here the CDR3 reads CASSYSRLAGYEQYF.